The rows below give T cell receptor beta chains drawn from one sample of a study of T-cell reconstitution after alpha-beta-depleted transplantation in children. Each CDR3 protein gets one entry after TCRdb re-called the PCR reads with MiXCR. The profile shows some 150,000 distinct CDR3 sequences, 8.5% to 10% of them singletons. The sample was PBMCs, mostly from graft donor cells, taken 180 days after TCRalphabeta/CD19-depleted stem cell transplant. These receptors were obtained from a female patient aged 2-9 years who had a stem cell transplant for congenital amegakaryocytic thrombocytopenia, so the T cells may come from the graft donor. Both conserved end residues are part of each CDR3. Each record gives: clone size, J gene, V gene, CDR3 protein. Clone size is shown for a subset of rows, as once, few, many or a class of expanded clone.

>once|TRBJ2-2|TRBV5-5
CAINQGLPRRELFF
>NA|TRBJ1-5|TRBV20-1
CSARAGGLRQPQHF
>NA|TRBJ2-1|TRBV7-6
CASSLGTSARNEQFF
>many|TRBJ2-7|TRBV7-2
CASSLGAYEQYF
>many|TRBJ1-4|TRBV12-3/TRBV12-4
CASSPRGAEKLFF
>few|TRBJ1-2|TRBV4-3
CASSQDLVPTDGYTF
>many|TRBJ2-2|TRBV12-3/TRBV12-4
CASSWGHGELFF
>many|TRBJ2-6|TRBV9
CASSVDRAGANVLTF
>NA|TRBJ2-3|TRBV5-4
CASSWPTGEATDTQYF
>many|TRBJ2-7|TRBV28
CASNGGTPYEQYF
>many|TRBJ1-1|TRBV3-1
CASSQGARGGTEAFF
>NA|TRBJ2-7|TRBV3-1
CACCLRRQGSYEQYF
>NA|TRBJ2-1|TRBV5-1
CASSFRQSSYNEQFF
>many|TRBJ2-1|TRBV29-1
CSVVAQGGSNEQFF
>few|TRBJ1-5|TRBV4-3
CASSHVLGQGANQPQHF
>NA|TRBJ2-1|TRBV20-1
CCARRRGLAGGLNEQFF
>many|TRBJ1-1|TRBV5-1
CASSLGGLRDTEAFF
>NA|TRBJ2-5|TRBV7-9
CASSFGGQVETQYF
>many|TRBJ2-5|TRBV20-1
CSAQESAWETQYF
>many|TRBJ1-6|TRBV3-1
CASSQTGTGSSPLHF
>NA|TRBJ2-3|TRBV18
CASSPTSGGTDTQYF
>many|TRBJ1-1|TRBV20-1
CSALDRGPEEAFF
>NA|TRBJ1-1|TRBV5-1
CASSLWFRQPNTEAFF
>NA|TRBJ1-5|TRBV4-2
CASSQERGWVNQPQHF
>few|TRBJ2-7|TRBV7-2
CASSLAGNYYEQYF
>many|TRBJ1-1|TRBV25-1
CASSERGMNTEAFF
>many|TRBJ2-3|TRBV5-1
CASRATSADPDTQYF
>many|TRBJ2-7|TRBV7-2
CASSIFDSGYEQYF
>NA|TRBJ1-5|TRBV27
CASSFHGEQPQHF
>many|TRBJ1-4|TRBV10-2
CASGGQSAATNEKLFF
>few|TRBJ2-2|TRBV5-1
CASSPTVLAGPGELFF
>NA|TRBJ1-5|TRBV15
CATSRDLGGRNQPQHF
>few|TRBJ2-7|TRBV20-1
CSARDGRTYEQYF
>NA|TRBJ2-4|TRBV20-1
CSASGHPGAVAKNIQYF
>many|TRBJ1-5|TRBV12-3/TRBV12-4
CASSFSRDKNQPQHF
>many|TRBJ2-1|TRBV20-1
CSASPGTLNNEQFF
>many|TRBJ2-2|TRBV4-2
CASSPQVAANTGELFF
>NA|TRBJ1-1|TRBV30
CAWSPGGWTEAFF
>few|TRBJ2-1|TRBV10-3
CAIGLSGGYNEQFF
>few|TRBJ2-5|TRBV5-1
CASSWGHGQETQYF
>many|TRBJ2-1|TRBV5-1
CASRYDRVSSNEQFF
>many|TRBJ2-4|TRBV20-1
CSASPSGLEKVQYF
>many|TRBJ2-7|TRBV7-2
CASSLVHPYEQYF
>NA|TRBJ2-1|TRBV6-1
CASTPSGVRRSREQFF
>many|TRBJ1-2|TRBV28
CASSLLGGGINYGYTF
>NA|TRBJ2-5|TRBV7-6
CASSRLDRRSYF
>many|TRBJ2-2|TRBV10-3
CAIKGLAGAGELFF
>NA|TRBJ1-5|TRBV12-3/TRBV12-4
CASSFGGRAQPQHF
>few|TRBJ2-2|TRBV20-1
CSARGQGASGELFF
>many|TRBJ2-5|TRBV5-1
CASSLGGVSGQETQYF
>NA|TRBJ2-1|TRBV10-3
CAISAREGPYNEQFF
>many|TRBJ2-5|TRBV5-1
CASSLAGATEVYKETQYF